This TCR beta chain is drawn from a study of cytomegalovirus exposure and HLA in healthy donors. Primers for the PCR totalled 60 Vbeta and 13 Jbeta. Here immunoSEQ multiplex PCR was the method, and the copy in TCRdb shows in-frame clones only, minus some. The table has approximately 170,000 clones, around 68% seen once. The study's findings and limits: A later analysis reportedly found fewer N-insertions in an Asian-associated ancestry cluster than the approximately 670-donor mean.

This CDR3 region has 12 residues. In germline, CDR1 is SEHNR, CDR2 FQNEAQ (reference sequence). With regard to this clone: Its cognate antigen is unknown. The germline gene is not matched at one end of the junction; a read error may be the cause.

The sequencing input was PBMCs. The chain combines TRBV7-9 with TRBJ1-1, with TRBD1 as a possible D gene (5 bases). The TCR originated in a woman aged 40 to 50 in good health and CMV-seropositive. In DNA form, the CDR3 reads TGTTCCAGCAGCTTTCAGGGAACTGAAGCTTTCTTT. Protein product: CSSSFQGTEAFF. Complete variable domain (other parts from reference TRBV7-9 and TRBJ1-1): DTGVSQNPRHKITKRGQNVTFRCDPISEHNRLYWYRQTLGQGPEFLTYFQNEAQLEKSRLLSDRFSAERPKGSFSTLEIQRTEQGDSAMYLCSSSFQGTEAFFGQGTRLTVV.